These 16 T cell receptor beta chains came from one sample sequenced in a study of T cell responses to AZD1222 COVID-19 vaccine. Profiled with immunoSEQ multiplex PCR; TCRdb holds only in-frame clones, not every one. The sample lists about 190,000 clones; roughly 88% were seen once. Specimen: peripheral blood, collected on day 0 of AZD1222 vaccination. Receptors originate from an adult in good health.

This chain joins TRBV6-5 and TRBJ2-1; unclear D gene. The germline gives CDR1 MNHEY, CDR2 SVGAGI. The CDR3 is 13 residues long. V was trimmed by 8 bases and J by 0 bases, leaving 8 bases between them. The CDR3 DNA follows: TGTGCCAGCGACCCCAGCTCCTACAATGAGCAGTTCTTC. The encoded protein is CASDPSSYNEQFF.

The genes are TRBV12-3 or TRBV12-4 and TRBJ1-1; D is unclear. V shed 1 base and J shed 4 bases, with 4 bases lying between them. The CDR3 runs to 12 residues. CDR3 nucleotide sequence: TGTGCCAGCAGTTTAGGGGCCACTGAAGCTTTCTTT. Translated, it gives CASSLGATEAFF.

The gene calls are TRBV4-3 and TRBJ2-1, with 10 bases lining up with TRBD2. V was pared by 0 bases and J by 10 bases, with 3 bases of the junction left unmatched. The CDR3 contains 14 residues. Germline V gives CDR1 LGHNA, CDR2 YSLEER. The CDR3 spells CASSQDPTSGEQFF. CDR3 DNA sequence: TGCGCCAGCAGCCAAGATCCGACTAGCGGGGAGCAGTTCTTC.

This chain uses TRBV6-2 or TRBV6-3 with TRBJ1-6; D remains unclear. Germline lookup yields CDR1 MNHEY and CDR2 SVGEGT. The CDR3 loop spans 18 amino acids. Trimming cost V 2 bases and J 4 bases, with 18 bases left between them. CDR3 residues: CASSYVSGRGGYNSPLHF. CDR3 coding DNA: TGTGCCAGCAGTTACGTTTCGGGGAGAGGAGGTTATAATTCACCCCTCCACTTT.

In DNA, the CDR3 is TGTGCCAGCAGCTTGGTCCGGGAACCGGAGAATTCACCCCTCCACTTT. It yields the protein CASSLVREPENSPLHF. This chain connects TRBV7-9 to TRBJ1-6; no definite D call. The CDR3 is made up of 16 amino acids. V dropped 3 bases and J dropped 7 bases, with 16 bases sitting between them. Per germline, CDR1 SEHNR and CDR2 FQNEAQ (reference sequence).

The chain is built from TRBV13 and TRBJ2-7; 8 bases agree with TRBD1. V lost 3 bases and J lost 2; bases outside the gene matches: 9. The CDR3 is 16 residues long. Germline CDR1 and CDR2: PRHDT and FYEKMQ (reference sequence). CDR3 sequence (DNA): TGTGCCAGCAGCTTCCTCCGACAGGGGAATACCTACGAGCAGTACTTC. This sequence encodes CASSFLRQGNTYEQYF.

The V call is TRBV11-1, the J call TRBJ2-2; 7 nucleotides agree with TRBD1. The trim removed 7 bases at V and 3 bases at J, leaving 5 bases unmatched. Per the germline V gene, CDR1 is SGHAT and CDR2 is FQDESV (reference sequence). This CDR3 is 14 amino acids long. Here the CDR3 reads CASNNRGDTGELFF. The CDR3 nucleotides are TGTGCCAGCAACAACAGGGGTGACACCGGGGAGCTGTTTTTT. The complete variable domain, with remaining parts taken from reference TRBV11-1 and TRBJ2-2, reads EAEVAQSPRYKITEKSQAVAFWCDPISGHATLYWYRQILGQGPELLVQFQDESVVDDSQLPKDRFSAERLKGVDSTLKIQPAELGDSAMYLCASNNRGDTGELFFGEGSRLTVL.

This clone has a handful of counts. The V gene is TRBV5-5, the J gene TRBJ2-5; 7 bases fit TRBD2. The CDR3 has 19 residues. Per the germline V gene, CDR1 is SGHKS and CDR2 is YYEKEE (reference sequence). The V gene end was trimmed by 1 base and the J gene end by 3 bases; junction bases not matched to a gene: 18. This CDR3 is CASSLSAGPFGGYKETQYF. CDR3 nucleotides: TGTGCCAGCAGCTTGTCCGCAGGGCCCTTCGGGGGGTACAAAGAGACCCAGTACTTC.

The J gene is TRBJ2-7, the V gene TRBV4-1; 13 bases line up with TRBD2. The CDR3 has 16 amino acids. The J segment lost 0 bases and the V segment lost 5 bases, leaving 4 bases of the junction unmatched. From germline, CDR1 is MGHRA and CDR2 YSYEKL. The CDR3 spells CASSKRLAGGSYEQYF. The CDR3 nucleotides are TGCGCCAGCAGCAAGCGACTAGCGGGGGGCTCCTACGAGCAGTACTTC.

This chain links TRBV2 with TRBJ2-3; D is possibly TRBD2 (6 bases). The CDR3 spans 14 residues. The V end was cut by 4 bases, the J end by 6 bases, with 14 bases between. Germline loops: CDR1 SNHLY, CDR2 FYNNEI. CDR3 bases: TGTGCCAGCAGTGGATTCGCCCGGGGGGATACGCAGTATTTT. Translated, it gives CASSGFARGDTQYF.

This sequence joins TRBV27 and TRBJ2-3, with 7 bases matching TRBD1. Germline V gene lookup returns CDR1 MNHEY and CDR2 SMNVEV (reference sequence). The V and J ends lost 1 base and 4 bases, in that order; junction bases with no gene match: 5. There are 15 residues in the CDR3. The chain's CDR3 is CASSLFIGGADTQYF. Written as DNA, the CDR3 is TGTGCCAGCAGTTTATTTATAGGGGGCGCAGATACGCAGTATTTT.

The chain couples TRBV18 to TRBJ2-5, with a tentative D call TRBD1 (6 bases). Germline values: CDR1 KGHSH, CDR2 LQKENI. V lost 2 bases and J lost 2, with 21 bases in between. The CDR3 is 18 amino acids. This chain's CDR3 is CASSPGQTITRAQETQYF. The CDR3 bases are TGTGCCAGCTCACCAGGACAGACCATTACACGGGCGCAAGAGACCCAGTACTTC.

The V and J genes are TRBV7-2 and TRBJ2-3; D may be TRBD1 (5 bases). The CDR3 extends over 14 amino acids. Germline V gene data show CDR1 as SGHTA and CDR2 as FQGNSA. V was clipped by 2 bases and J by 4 bases, with 10 bases between them. The CDR3 is CASSLQGSSDTQYF. The CDR3 DNA reads as TGTGCCAGCAGCTTACAGGGAAGTTCAGATACGCAGTATTTT.

This chain connects TRBV12-3 or TRBV12-4 to TRBJ1-1; a possible D gene is TRBD1 (5 bases). The CDR3 sequence is 13 residues long. Deletions cut 5 bases from V and 8 bases from J, with 15 bases between. CDR3 DNA sequence: TGTGCCAGCAGTCCAATGCCGAGGGGAGAAGCTTTCTTT. Translated: CASSPMPRGEAFF.

The V gene is TRBV18, the J gene TRBJ1-5; 7 nucleotides line up with TRBD1. This CDR3 contains 15 residues. CDR1 and CDR2 (germline): KGHSH, LQKENI. Germline trimming cut 2 bases from V and 6 bases from J; bases unmatched to any gene: 7. In nucleotides, the CDR3 is TGTGCCAGCTCACCATCTGGACAGGCCCTTCAGCCCCAGCATTTT. It codes for CASSPSGQALQPQHF.

The gene calls are TRBV2 and TRBJ1-5; the D gene is possibly TRBD1 (5 bases). CDR1 and CDR2 (germline): SNHLY, FYNNEI. Trimming cost V 4 bases and J 9 bases, with 16 bases left between them. The CDR3 covers 14 residues. The chain's CDR3 is CASSGIGGPGPQHF. The CDR3 DNA reads as TGTGCCAGCAGTGGGATCGGGGGTCCGGGGCCCCAGCATTTT.